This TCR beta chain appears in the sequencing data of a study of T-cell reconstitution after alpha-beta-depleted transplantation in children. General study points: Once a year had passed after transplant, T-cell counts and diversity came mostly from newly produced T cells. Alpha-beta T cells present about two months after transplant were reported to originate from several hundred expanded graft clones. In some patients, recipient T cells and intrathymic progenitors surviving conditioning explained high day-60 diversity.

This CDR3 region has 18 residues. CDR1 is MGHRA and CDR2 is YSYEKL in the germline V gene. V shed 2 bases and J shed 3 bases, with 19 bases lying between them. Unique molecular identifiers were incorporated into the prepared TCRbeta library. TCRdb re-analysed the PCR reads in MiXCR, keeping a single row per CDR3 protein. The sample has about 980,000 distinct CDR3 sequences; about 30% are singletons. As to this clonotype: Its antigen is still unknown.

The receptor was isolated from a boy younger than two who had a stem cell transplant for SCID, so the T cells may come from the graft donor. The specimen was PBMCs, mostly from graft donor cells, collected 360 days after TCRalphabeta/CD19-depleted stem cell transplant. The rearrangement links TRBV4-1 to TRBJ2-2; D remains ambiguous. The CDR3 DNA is TGCGCCAGCAGCCAAATAACTTCCGGGTGGACGGACACCGGGGAGCTGTTTTTT. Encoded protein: CASSQITSGWTDTGELFF.